Listed below are T cell receptor beta chains from one sample, sequenced in a study of shared clonotypes between healthy human individuals. Clones were read by immunoSEQ multiplex PCR, and TCRdb kept only the in-frame ones, dropping some. The data contain around 2.1 million clones, roughly 95% of them singletons. The sequenced sample consisted of naive CD4+ T cells sorted from blood. These TCRs come from a man aged 18-30 years in good health. CDR3s include the opening cysteine and the closing phenylalanine or tryptophan. Expanded clones get a size class; other rows say once, few or many, or leave the size out.

v_gene	j_gene	abundance	CDR3aa
TRBV7-2	TRBJ2-1	once	CASSLAERSYNEQFF
TRBV9	TRBJ2-1	once	CASSVAPGNEQFF
TRBV9	TRBJ2-5	.	CASSAQEETQYF
TRBV5-4	TRBJ2-5	.	CASSPGLAKHQETQYF
TRBV10-2	TRBJ1-2	few	CASSESGAGVYGYTF
TRBV10-3	TRBJ2-7	once	CAISDLAGEIEQYF
TRBV28	TRBJ1-1	.	CASLLGDRANTEAFF
TRBV6-1	TRBJ2-7	.	CASRDPGQAYEQYF
TRBV13	TRBJ2-5	.	CASSLGALRETQYF
TRBV30	TRBJ1-6	few	CAWRKDSPLHF
TRBV18	TRBJ2-3	few	CASSPGTNTDTQYF
TRBV25-1	TRBJ2-1	.	CASSAPGPEGNEQFF
TRBV5-1	TRBJ2-7	.	CASSSTGTSTYEQYF
TRBV27	TRBJ2-3	.	CASSLRGMGTDTQYF
TRBV11-1	TRBJ2-3	.	CASNGQGGSNTQYF